The entry below gives a single T cell receptor (beta chain) sequence along with its context. These data are taken from a study of blood T cell repertoires in COVID-19. About the research overall: Samples came from the United States, Italy and Spain, spanning acute and convalescent COVID-19. Sources were T cells, B-cell-depleted T cells, or PBMCs; the material itself was cDNA or gDNA.

Study processing details: Reference gene primer amplification yielded estimated nucleated cell counts. The table came from immunoSEQ multiplex PCR; TCRdb's copy has only in-frame clones and leaves some out. V and J calls and clone size are copied from that table; D and trimming were computed from the DNA. The sample has over 120,000 clones, roughly 84% seen once. The CDR3 is 16 residues long. V lost 8 bases, J lost 2 bases, and 11 bases stayed unmatched. Looked up from germline, CDR1 is KGHDR and CDR2 is SFDVKD. The chain joins TRBV24-1 to TRBJ1-5; 7 nucleotides line up with TRBD1. Sequencing was carried out using peripheral blood. The origin of this receptor is a human donor in a cohort sampled during active COVID-19. The CDR3 protein is CATKQGSESGNQPQHF. CDR3 DNA: TGTGCCACCAAACAGGGGTCGGAGTCCGGCAATCAGCCCCAGCATTTT.